A single sample gave rise to the 27 T cell receptor beta chains below, sequenced in a study of PD-1 blockade in classical Hodgkin lymphoma. Sequencing was performed with immunoSEQ multiplex PCR; in TCRdb, only in-frame clones are kept and a portion is missing. The sample includes about 61,000 clones, roughly 85% of them seen just once. Noted time point: cycle 4 day 1 (C4D1), after about 6 weeks of nivolumab. Relapses following autologous stem cell transplantation were seen in all patients, with brentuximab vedotin exposure varying. Sequenced here: peripheral blood mononuclear cells (PBMCs), sampled before the fourth cycle of nivolumab. Source of these receptors: a human donor with classical Hodgkin lymphoma.

V usage is TRBV7-9 and J usage is TRBJ1-1; 11 bases align to TRBD1. With V trimmed by 4 bases and J by 7 bases, 5 bases remained unmatched. This CDR3 is 14 amino acids long. Germline V gene sequence: CDR1 SEHNR, CDR2 FQNEAQ (reference sequence). CDR3 in DNA: TGTGCCAGCAGCTCGGGACAGGGGGAGGGTGAAGCTTTCTTT. As protein: CASSSGQGEGEAFF.

CDR3 nucleotides: TGCGCCAGCAGCCAAGACAGGGTTTACGAGCAGTACTTC. Its protein product is CASSQDRVYEQYF. This chain joins TRBV5-1 and TRBJ2-7; TRBD1 agrees at 7 bases. From germline, CDR1 is SGHRS and CDR2 YFSETQ. The V gene end was trimmed by 4 bases and the J gene end by 4 bases; junction bases not matched to a gene: 5. CDR3 size: 13 residues.

The rearrangement joins TRBV5-1 to TRBJ1-6; 8 bases are shared with TRBD1. This CDR3 is built from 15 residues. Trimming removed 4 bases from V and 10 bases from J; junction bases left unmatched: 10. Germline CDR1 and CDR2: SGHRS and YFSETQ. The CDR3, as DNA: TGCGCCAGCAGCCAAGAACAGGGGGTCGGCTCACCCCTCCACTTT. Protein sequence: CASSQEQGVGSPLHF.

The chain recombines TRBV5-1 with TRBJ2-7, with 7 bases identical to TRBD1. J was trimmed by 3 bases and V by 0 bases; bases with no gene match: 3. The CDR3 has 14 amino acids. Germline CDR1 SGHRS, CDR2 YFSETQ. The CDR3 region has the DNA TGCGCCAGCAGCTTGGTACAGGGGAGCTACGAGCAGTACTTC. It translates to CASSLVQGSYEQYF.

V gene TRBV6-5 combines with J gene TRBJ1-1, with 9 positions matching TRBD1. The length of the CDR3 is 14 residues. CDR1 and CDR2 (germline): MNHEY, SVGAGI. V was clipped by 2 bases and J by 5 bases; unmatched bases: 3. The CDR3 DNA sequence: TGTGCCAGCAGTTACAGGACAGGGGATACTGAAGCTTTCTTT. Amino acids: CASSYRTGDTEAFF.

V gene TRBV5-1 combines with J gene TRBJ2-5; 9 bases agree with TRBD1. The ends lost 2 bases at V and 1 base at J; junction bases unmatched: 6. The CDR3 is made up of 16 amino acids. Germline loops: CDR1 SGHRS, CDR2 YFSETQ. The CDR3 loop is CASSFTGQGFQETQYF. CDR3 nucleotide sequence: TGCGCCAGCAGCTTTACGGGACAGGGTTTCCAAGAGACCCAGTACTTC. Drawing the rest from reference TRBV5-1 and TRBJ2-5, the complete variable domain is KAGVTQTPRYLIKTRGQQVTLSCSPISGHRSVSWYQQTPGQGLQFLFEYFSETQRNKGNFPGRFSGRQFSNSRSEMNVSTLELGDSALYLCASSFTGQGFQETQYFGPGTRLLVL.

CDR3 sequence (DNA): TGTGCCAGCAGTTTCATCGGGCAGGTGGGGGCAGATACGCAGTATTTT. Amino acid sequence: CASSFIGQVGADTQYF. The chain links TRBV27 to TRBJ2-3; D possibly matches TRBD1 or TRBD2 (5 bases each). Germline V CDR1 and CDR2: MNHEY, SMNVEV (reference sequence). This CDR3 has 16 residues. Trimming left V 3 bases short and J 4 bases short, with 17 bases between.

The rearrangement uses TRBV6-1 and TRBJ2-1; D is undetermined. Looked up from germline, CDR1 is MNHNS and CDR2 is SASEGT. The CDR3 spans 11 residues. Trimming shortened V by 8 bases and J by 5 bases, and 7 bases separated the two germline ends. The CDR3 protein is CASQDNNEQFF. DNA for the CDR3: TGTGCCAGCCAAGACAACAATGAGCAGTTCTTC.

This chain links TRBV29-1 with TRBJ2-5; D not resolved. Germline assignment: CDR1 SQVTM and CDR2 ANQGSEA. This CDR3 has 9 amino acids. Trimming took off 4 bases at V and 5 bases at J, with 2 bases between the two ends. CDR3 bases: TGCAGCGTTGCGGAGACCCAGTACTTC. It yields the protein CSVAETQYF.

This chain connects TRBV5-4 to TRBJ1-1; D might be TRBD1 (6 bases). The V end was cut by 2 bases, the J end by 7 bases, with 12 bases between. The CDR3 has 13 residues. Germline CDR1 and CDR2: SGHNT and YYREEE (reference sequence). CDR3: CASSLGGTGEAFF. CDR3 DNA sequence: TGTGCCAGCAGCTTAGGGGGAACCGGTGAAGCTTTCTTT.

CDR3 in amino acids: CASSSLTGQGSEQYF. For the CDR3, the DNA is TGCGCCAGCAGCTCTCTAACGGGACAGGGCAGCGAGCAGTACTTC. The chain employs TRBV5-1 and TRBJ2-7, with 9 bases aligning to TRBD1. The V and J ends lost 3 bases and 6 bases, in that order; junction bases with no gene match: 10. This CDR3 region has 15 residues. Germline CDR1 SGHRS, CDR2 YFSETQ.

This chain links TRBV6-6 with TRBJ2-3; the match to TRBD1 covers 7 bases. This CDR3 has 15 residues. With V trimmed by 4 bases and J by 1 base, 5 bases remained unmatched. Germline loops: CDR1 MNHNY, CDR2 SVGAGI (reference sequence). CDR3 protein: CASSSGQAGTDTQYF. In DNA form, the CDR3 reads TGTGCCAGCAGTTCCGGACAGGCCGGCACAGATACGCAGTATTTT.

The chain combines TRBV6-6 with TRBJ2-7; 9 bases align to TRBD1. The V gene's germline CDR1 is MNHNY and CDR2 SVGAGI (reference sequence). V dropped 5 bases and J dropped 2; count of bases not matched to a gene: 7. The CDR3 length is 15 residues. The CDR3 DNA reads as TGTGCCAGCAGTCTTCCGGGACAGGGTACCTACGAGCAGTACTTC. It translates to CASSLPGQGTYEQYF.

The genes are TRBV5-1 and TRBJ2-5; no clear D gene. Trimming shortened V by 6 bases and J by 1 base, and 13 bases separated the two germline ends. CDR3 size: 14 residues. Germline V lookup: CDR1 SGHRS, CDR2 YFSETQ. CDR3 in DNA: TGCGCCAGCAAGAACCCTTCTACCCAAGAGACCCAGTACTTC. It yields the protein CASKNPSTQETQYF.

The chain couples TRBV5-1 to TRBJ2-5; the D gene could be TRBD1 or TRBD2 (7 bases each). The CDR3 extends over 14 amino acids. In germline, CDR1 is SGHRS, CDR2 YFSETQ. Trimming stripped 2 bases from V and 4 bases from J, with 12 bases between. CDR3 protein: CASSLGRGGETQYF. In DNA, the CDR3 is TGCGCCAGCAGCTTAGGCAGGGGGGGAGAGACCCAGTACTTC. Based on the CDR3 plus reference TRBV5-1 and TRBJ2-5, the full variable domain is KAGVTQTPRYLIKTRGQQVTLSCSPISGHRSVSWYQQTPGQGLQFLFEYFSETQRNKGNFPGRFSGRQFSNSRSEMNVSTLELGDSALYLCASSLGRGGETQYFGPGTRLLVL.

The CDR3 DNA sequence: TGTGCCAGCAGTTCATACATTTCAACTAATGAAAAACTGTTTTTT. Its translation is CASSSYISTNEKLFF. V gene TRBV27 combines with J gene TRBJ1-4; no clear D. Germline lookup yields CDR1 MNHEY and CDR2 SMNVEV (reference sequence). The germline V and J ends were trimmed by 4 bases and 0 bases, with 9 bases remaining between them. The CDR3 has 15 residues.

The chain is built from TRBV28 and TRBJ2-3; 8 nucleotides line up with TRBD2. With 6 bases clipped from V and 1 base from J, the junction kept 6 bases outside the gene matches. In germline, CDR1 is MDHEN, CDR2 SYDVKM. The CDR3 loop spans 15 amino acids. The CDR3 region has the DNA TGTGCCAGCAGGCTCGGGGGGGCGGGCACAGATACGCAGTATTTT. It encodes CASRLGGAGTDTQYF.

CDR3 loop: CASSPQAYNEQFF. CDR3 DNA sequence: TGTGCCAGCAGCCCCCAAGCCTACAATGAGCAGTTCTTC. V usage is TRBV5-4 and J usage is TRBJ2-1; D call uncertain. The germline CDR1 and CDR2 sequences are SGHNT and YYREEE (reference sequence). The CDR3 consists of 13 residues. Trimming cost V 4 bases and J 2 bases, with 7 bases left between them.

The chain carries TRBV10-3 and TRBJ1-5; tentative D call: TRBD1 (6 bases). The CDR3 consists of 13 residues. Germline lookup yields CDR1 ENHRY and CDR2 SYGVKD. V gave up 7 bases and J gave up 7 bases, with 14 bases separating them. The CDR3 here is CAITGGPEQPQHF. CDR3 sequence (DNA): TGTGCCATCACGGGGGGGCCCGAACAGCCCCAGCATTTT.

This clone is medium-sized. The chain is built from TRBV27 and TRBJ2-2; 12 bases agree with TRBD2. The germline V gene encodes CDR1 MNHEY and CDR2 SMNVEV (reference sequence). The CDR3 sequence is 16 residues long. V lost 5 bases, J lost 4 bases, and 5 bases stayed unmatched. The CDR3 coding sequence is TGTGCCAGCAGTCTAGCGGGGGGGCGTGTCACCGGGGAGCTGTTTTTT. Its translation is CASSLAGGRVTGELFF.

As regards this clone: At one boundary the junction diverges from the germline segment, which might be a read error. The chain couples TRBV6-6 to TRBJ1-2, with 8 bases lining up with TRBD1. Germline V gene lookup returns CDR1 MNHNY and CDR2 SVGAGI (reference sequence). The CDR3 contains 14 residues. This CDR3 reads CATSARTGMDGYTF. The CDR3 nucleotides read TGTGCCACCAGTGCCCGGACAGGGATGGATGGCTACACCTTC.

The CDR3 DNA reads as TGTGCCTGGGGCAAGCCGAACTGGCGGGATTCACCCCTCCACTTT. Translation: CAWGKPNWRDSPLHF. The chain has TRBV30 and TRBJ1-6; unclear D gene. The CDR3 is 15 amino acids. In germline, CDR1 is GTSNPN, CDR2 SVGIG (reference sequence). Trimming left V 5 bases short and J 8 bases short, with 19 bases between.

This clone was seen a handful of times. The rearrangement links TRBV7-9 to TRBJ2-1, with D possibly matching TRBD2 (5 bases). Germline CDR1 SEHNR, CDR2 FQNEAQ (reference sequence). This CDR3 contains 15 residues. V was shortened by 3 bases and J by 0 bases, with 9 bases between the two germline ends. The DNA for the CDR3 is TGTGCCAGCAGCTTCCCGGGGAGCTCCTACAATGAGCAGTTCTTC. Translated, it gives CASSFPGSSYNEQFF.

This clone occurred once. The rearrangement joins TRBV11-2 to TRBJ2-7; 10 positions agree with TRBD1. The germline CDR1 and CDR2 sequences are SGHAT and FQNNGV. The CDR3 spans 14 residues. With 6 bases clipped from V and 6 bases from J, the junction kept 8 bases outside the gene matches. The CDR3 region is CASSIGTGVFEQYF. CDR3 nucleotides: TGTGCCAGCAGTATCGGGACAGGGGTGTTCGAGCAGTACTTC.

The V and J genes are TRBV5-1 and TRBJ2-6; D is unresolved. Trimming left V 7 bases short and J 2 bases short, with 10 bases between. CDR1 and CDR2 from the germline V gene are SGHRS and YFSETQ. CDR3 size: 14 residues. The CDR3 is CASRHGPGANVLTF. The CDR3 DNA is TGCGCCAGCCGCCACGGACCTGGGGCCAACGTCCTGACTTTC.

The chain joins TRBV6-6 to TRBJ1-4; unclear D gene. Germline CDR1 reads MNHNY; CDR2 reads SVGAGI (reference sequence). The length of the CDR3 is 13 residues. Trimming shortened V by 6 bases and J by 8 bases, and 13 bases separated the two germline ends. The CDR3 here is CASRQLDEEKLFF. In nucleotides, the CDR3 is TGTGCCAGCAGGCAACTCGACGAGGAAAAACTGTTTTTT.

This sequence joins TRBV19 and TRBJ1-5; 7 positions match TRBD1. From germline, CDR1 is LNHDA and CDR2 SQIVND (reference sequence). V lost 3 bases to trimming and J lost 3 bases; unmatched junction nucleotides: 8. The CDR3 runs 16 residues. As DNA, the CDR3 is TGTGCCAGTAGTATGACAGGGTTCGGTGTCAATCAGCCCCAGCATTTT. Translated, it gives CASSMTGFGVNQPQHF.